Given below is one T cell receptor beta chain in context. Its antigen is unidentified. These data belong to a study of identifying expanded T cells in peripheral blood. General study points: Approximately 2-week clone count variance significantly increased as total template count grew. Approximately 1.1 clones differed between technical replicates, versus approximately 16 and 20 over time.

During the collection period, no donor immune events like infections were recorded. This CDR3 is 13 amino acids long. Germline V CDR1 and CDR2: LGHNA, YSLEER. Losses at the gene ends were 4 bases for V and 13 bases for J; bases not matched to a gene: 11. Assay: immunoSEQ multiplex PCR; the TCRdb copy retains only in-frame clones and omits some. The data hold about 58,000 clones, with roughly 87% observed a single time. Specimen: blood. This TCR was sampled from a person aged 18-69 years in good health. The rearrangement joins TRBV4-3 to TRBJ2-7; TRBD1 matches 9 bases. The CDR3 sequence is CASSPGPGQGTYF. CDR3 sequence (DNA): TGCGCCAGCAGCCCAGGTCCCGGACAGGGGACTTACTTC.